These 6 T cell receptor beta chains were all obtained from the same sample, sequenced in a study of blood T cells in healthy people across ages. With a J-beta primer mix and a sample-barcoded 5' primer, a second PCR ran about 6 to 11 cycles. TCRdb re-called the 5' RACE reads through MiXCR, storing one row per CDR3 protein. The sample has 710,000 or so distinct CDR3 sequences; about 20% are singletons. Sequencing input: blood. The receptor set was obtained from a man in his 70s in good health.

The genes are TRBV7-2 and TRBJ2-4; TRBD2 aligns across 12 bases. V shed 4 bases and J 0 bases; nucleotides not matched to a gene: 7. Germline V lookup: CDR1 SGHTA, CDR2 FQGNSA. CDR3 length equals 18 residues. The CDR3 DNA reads TGTGCCAGCAGCTCACGACTAGCGGGAGTATCAGCCAAAAACATTCAGTACTTC. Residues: CASSSRLAGVSAKNIQYF.

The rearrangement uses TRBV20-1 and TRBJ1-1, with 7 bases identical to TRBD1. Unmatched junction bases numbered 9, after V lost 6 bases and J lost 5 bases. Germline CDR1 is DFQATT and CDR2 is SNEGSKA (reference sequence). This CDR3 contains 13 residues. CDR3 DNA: TGCAGTGCGTACGACAGGGTTTGGACTGAAGCTTTCTTT. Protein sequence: CSAYDRVWTEAFF.

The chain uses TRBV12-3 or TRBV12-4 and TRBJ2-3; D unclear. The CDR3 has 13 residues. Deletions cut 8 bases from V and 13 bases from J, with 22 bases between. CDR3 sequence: CASGRVWADAEYF. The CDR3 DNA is TGTGCCAGCGGTAGAGTGTGGGCAGATGCGGAGTATTTT.

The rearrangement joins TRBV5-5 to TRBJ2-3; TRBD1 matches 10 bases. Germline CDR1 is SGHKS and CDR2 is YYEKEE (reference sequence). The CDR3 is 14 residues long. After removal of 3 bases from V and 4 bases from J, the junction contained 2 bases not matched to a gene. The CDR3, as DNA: TGTGCCAGCAGCTCGGGGACAGGGGCAGATACGCAGTATTTT. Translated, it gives CASSSGTGADTQYF. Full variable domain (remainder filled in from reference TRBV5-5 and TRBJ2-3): DAGVTQSPTHLIKTRGQQVTLRCSPISGHKSVSWYQQVLGQGPQFIFQYYEKEERGRGNFPDRFSARQFPNYSSELNVNALLLGDSALYLCASSSGTGADTQYFGPGTRLTVL.

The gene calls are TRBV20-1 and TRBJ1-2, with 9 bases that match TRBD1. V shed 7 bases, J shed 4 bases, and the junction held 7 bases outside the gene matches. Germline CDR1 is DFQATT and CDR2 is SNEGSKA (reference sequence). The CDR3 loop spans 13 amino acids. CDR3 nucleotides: TGCAGTGGAAGACAGGGACAGGGCTATGGCTACACCTTC. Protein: CSGRQGQGYGYTF.

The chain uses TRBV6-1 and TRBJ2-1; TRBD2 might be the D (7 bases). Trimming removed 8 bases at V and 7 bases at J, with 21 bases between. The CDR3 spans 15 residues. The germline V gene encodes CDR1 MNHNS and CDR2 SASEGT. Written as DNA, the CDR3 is TGTGCCAGCCACCTTGTCCGGGGGGCCGGGAATGAGCAGTTCTTC. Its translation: CASHLVRGAGNEQFF.